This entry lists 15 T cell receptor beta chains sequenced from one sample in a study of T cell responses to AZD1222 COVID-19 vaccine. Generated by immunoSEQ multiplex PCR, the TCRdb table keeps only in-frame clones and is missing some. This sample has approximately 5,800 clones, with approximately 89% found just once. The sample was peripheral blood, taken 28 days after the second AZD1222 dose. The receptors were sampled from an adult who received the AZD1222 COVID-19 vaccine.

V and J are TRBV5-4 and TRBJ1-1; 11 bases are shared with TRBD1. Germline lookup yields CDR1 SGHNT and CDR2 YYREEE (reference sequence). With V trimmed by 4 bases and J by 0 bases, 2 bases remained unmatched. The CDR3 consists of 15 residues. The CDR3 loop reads CASSRGQGVNTEAFF. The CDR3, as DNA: TGTGCCAGCAGCCGGGGACAGGGGGTGAACACTGAAGCTTTCTTT.

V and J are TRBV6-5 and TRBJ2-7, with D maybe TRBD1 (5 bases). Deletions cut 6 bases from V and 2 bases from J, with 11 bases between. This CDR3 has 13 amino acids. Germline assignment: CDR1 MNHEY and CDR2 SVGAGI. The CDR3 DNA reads TGTGCCAGCAGGTCAGGGTCTACCTACGAGCAGTACGTC. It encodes CASRSGSTYEQYV.

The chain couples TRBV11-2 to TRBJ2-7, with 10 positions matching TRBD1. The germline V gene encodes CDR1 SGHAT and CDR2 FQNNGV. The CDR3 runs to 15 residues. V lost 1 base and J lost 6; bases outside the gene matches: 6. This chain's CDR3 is CASSLAGDRGREQYF. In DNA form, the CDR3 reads TGTGCCAGCAGCTTAGCTGGGGACAGGGGTCGCGAGCAGTACTTC.

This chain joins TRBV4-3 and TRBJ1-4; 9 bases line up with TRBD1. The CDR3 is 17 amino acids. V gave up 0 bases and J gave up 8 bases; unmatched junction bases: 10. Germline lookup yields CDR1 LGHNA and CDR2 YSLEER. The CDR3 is CASSQDRAGTGSEKLFF. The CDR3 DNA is TGCGCCAGCAGCCAAGATCGCGCCGGGACAGGGTCCGAAAAACTGTTTTTT.

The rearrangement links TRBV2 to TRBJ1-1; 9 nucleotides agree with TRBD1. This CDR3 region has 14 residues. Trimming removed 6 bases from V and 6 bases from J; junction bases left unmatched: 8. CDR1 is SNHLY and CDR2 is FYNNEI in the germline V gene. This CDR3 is CASRTDRGMAEAFF. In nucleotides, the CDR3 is TGTGCCAGCAGAACGGACAGGGGAATGGCTGAAGCTTTCTTT. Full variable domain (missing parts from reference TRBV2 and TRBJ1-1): EPEVTQTPSHQVTQMGQEVILRCVPISNHLYFYWYRQILGQKVEFLVSFYNNEISEKSEIFDDQFSVERPDGSNFTLKIRSTKLEDSAMYFCASRTDRGMAEAFFGQGTRLTVV.

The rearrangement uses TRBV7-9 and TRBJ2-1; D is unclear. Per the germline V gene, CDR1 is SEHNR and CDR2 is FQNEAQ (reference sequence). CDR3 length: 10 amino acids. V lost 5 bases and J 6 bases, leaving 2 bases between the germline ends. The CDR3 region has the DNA TGTGCCAGCAGCATCAATGAGCAGTTCTTC. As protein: CASSINEQFF.

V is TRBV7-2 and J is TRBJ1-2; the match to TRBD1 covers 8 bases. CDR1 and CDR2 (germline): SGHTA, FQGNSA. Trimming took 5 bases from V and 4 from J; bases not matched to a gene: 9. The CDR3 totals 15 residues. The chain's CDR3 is CASSLTWTGTYGYTF. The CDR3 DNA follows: TGTGCCAGCAGCCTTACTTGGACAGGGACCTATGGCTACACCTTC.

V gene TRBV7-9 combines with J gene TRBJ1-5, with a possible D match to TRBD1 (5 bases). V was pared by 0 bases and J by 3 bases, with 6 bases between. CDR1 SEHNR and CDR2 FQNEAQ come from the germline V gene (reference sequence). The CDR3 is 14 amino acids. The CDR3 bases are TGTGCCAGCAGCTTAGCGGGGGACAATCAGCCCCAGCATTTT. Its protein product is CASSLAGDNQPQHF. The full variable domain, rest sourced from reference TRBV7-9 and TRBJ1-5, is DTGVSQNPRHKITKRGQNVTFRCDPISEHNRLYWYRQTLGQGPEFLTYFQNEAQLEKSRLLSDRFSAERPKGSFSTLEIQRTEQGDSAMYLCASSLAGDNQPQHFGDGTRLSIL.

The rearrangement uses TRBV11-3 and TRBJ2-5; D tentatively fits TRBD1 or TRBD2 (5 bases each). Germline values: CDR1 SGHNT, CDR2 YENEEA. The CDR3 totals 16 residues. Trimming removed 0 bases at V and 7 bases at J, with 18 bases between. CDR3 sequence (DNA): TGTGCCAGCAGCTTAGATGGCGGACTTGGGACCGGGACCCAGTACTTC. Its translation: CASSLDGGLGTGTQYF.

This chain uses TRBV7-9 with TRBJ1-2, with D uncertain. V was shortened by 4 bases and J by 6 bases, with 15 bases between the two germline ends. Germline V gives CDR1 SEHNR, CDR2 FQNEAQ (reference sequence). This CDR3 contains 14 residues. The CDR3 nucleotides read TGTGCCAGCAGCTCATTGGGAATCTCTAATGGCTACACCTTC. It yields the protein CASSSLGISNGYTF.

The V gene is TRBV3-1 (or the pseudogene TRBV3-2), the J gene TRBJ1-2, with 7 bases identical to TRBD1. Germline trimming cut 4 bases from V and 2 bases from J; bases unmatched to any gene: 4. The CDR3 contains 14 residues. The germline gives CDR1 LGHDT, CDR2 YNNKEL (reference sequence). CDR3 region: CASSRQGGNYGYTF. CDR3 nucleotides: TGTGCCAGCAGCCGACAGGGCGGGAACTATGGCTACACCTTC.

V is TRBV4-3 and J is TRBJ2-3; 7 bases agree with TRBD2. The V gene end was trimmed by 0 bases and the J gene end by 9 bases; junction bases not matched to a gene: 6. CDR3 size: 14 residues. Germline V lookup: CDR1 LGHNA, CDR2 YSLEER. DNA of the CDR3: TGCGCCAGCAGCCAAGAAGGGAGGGCAGGAACGCAGTATTTT. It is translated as CASSQEGRAGTQYF.

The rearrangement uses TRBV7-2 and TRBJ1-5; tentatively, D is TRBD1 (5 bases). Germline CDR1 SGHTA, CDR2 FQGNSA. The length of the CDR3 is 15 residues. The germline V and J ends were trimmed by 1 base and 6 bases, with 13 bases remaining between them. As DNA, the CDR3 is TGTGCCAGCAGCTTAGTAGGGGTAAGGGCTCAGCCCCAGCATTTT. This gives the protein CASSLVGVRAQPQHF. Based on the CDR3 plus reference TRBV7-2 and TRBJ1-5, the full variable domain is GAGVSQSPSNKVTEKGKDVELRCDPISGHTALYWYRQSLGQGLEFLIYFQGNSAPDKSGLPSDRFSAERTGGSVSTLTIQRTQQEDSAVYLCASSLVGVRAQPQHFGDGTRLSIL.

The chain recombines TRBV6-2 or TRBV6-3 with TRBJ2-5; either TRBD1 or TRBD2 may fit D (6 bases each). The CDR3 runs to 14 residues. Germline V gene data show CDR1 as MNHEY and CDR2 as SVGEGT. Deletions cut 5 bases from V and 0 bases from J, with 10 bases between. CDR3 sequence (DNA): TGTGCCAGCAGTACGGGGGCGTACCAAGAGACCCAGTACTTC. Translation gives CASSTGAYQETQYF.

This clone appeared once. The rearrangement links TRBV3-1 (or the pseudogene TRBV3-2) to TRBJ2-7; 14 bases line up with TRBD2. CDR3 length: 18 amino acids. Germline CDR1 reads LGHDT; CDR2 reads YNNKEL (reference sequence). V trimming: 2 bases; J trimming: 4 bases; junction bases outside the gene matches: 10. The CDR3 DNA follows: TGTGCCAGCAGCCAAACCCCGGGACTAGCGGGAGTCGGGTACGAGCAGTACTTC. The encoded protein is CASSQTPGLAGVGYEQYF.